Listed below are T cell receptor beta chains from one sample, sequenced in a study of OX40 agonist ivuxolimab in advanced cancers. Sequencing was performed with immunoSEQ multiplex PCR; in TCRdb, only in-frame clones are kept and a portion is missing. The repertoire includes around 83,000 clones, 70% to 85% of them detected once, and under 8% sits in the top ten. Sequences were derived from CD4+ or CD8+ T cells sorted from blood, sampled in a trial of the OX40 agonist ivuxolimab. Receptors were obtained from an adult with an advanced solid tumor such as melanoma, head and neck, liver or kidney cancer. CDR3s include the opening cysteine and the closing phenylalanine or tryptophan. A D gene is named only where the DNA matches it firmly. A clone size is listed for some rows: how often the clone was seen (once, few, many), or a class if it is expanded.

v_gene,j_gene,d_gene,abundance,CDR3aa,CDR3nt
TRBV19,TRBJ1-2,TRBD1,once,CASSIALGQGYGYTF,TGTGCCAGTAGTATAGCCCTCGGACAGGGCTATGGCTACACCTTC
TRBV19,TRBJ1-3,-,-,CASGLLGAGNTIYF,TGTGCCAGTGGACTTTTGGGAGCTGGAAACACCATATATTTT
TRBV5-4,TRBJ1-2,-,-,CASSLVRALNYGYTF,TGTGCCAGCAGCTTGGTGAGAGCCCTTAACTATGGCTACACCTTC
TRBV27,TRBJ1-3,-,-,CASIVWDSGNTIYF,TGTGCCAGCATCGTATGGGACTCTGGAAACACCATATATTTT
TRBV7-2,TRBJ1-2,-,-,CASTLTGSYGYTF,TGTGCCAGCACTCTCACAGGGAGCTATGGCTACACCTTC
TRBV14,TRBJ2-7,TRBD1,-,CASSQETGIREQYF,TGTGCCAGCAGCCAAGAGACAGGGATCCGCGAGCAGTACTTC
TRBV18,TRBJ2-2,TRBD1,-,CASSLQGDRELFF,TGTGCCAGCTCACTCCAGGGGGACCGGGAGCTGTTTTTT
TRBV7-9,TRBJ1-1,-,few,CASSFENTEAFF,TGTGCCAGCAGCTTCGAGAACACTGAAGCTTTCTTT
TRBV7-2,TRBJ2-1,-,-,CASSPLREEQFF,TGTGCCAGCAGCCCCCTCCGCGAGGAGCAGTTCTTC
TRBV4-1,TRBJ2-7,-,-,CASSMTGSSYEQYF,TGCGCCAGCAGCATGACAGGTTCCTCCTACGAGCAGTACTTC
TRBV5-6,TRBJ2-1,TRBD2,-,CASSLISGKNEQFF,TGTGCCAGCAGCTTGATTAGCGGGAAAAATGAGCAGTTCTTC
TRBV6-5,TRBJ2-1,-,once,CASSYSRDSGIEIF,TGTGCCAGCAGTTACTCAAGGGACTCCGGGATTGAGATCTTC
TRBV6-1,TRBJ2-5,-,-,CASGYREETQYF,TGTGCCAGCGGCTACAGGGAAGAGACCCAGTACTTC
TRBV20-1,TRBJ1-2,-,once,CSALPGYTF,TGCAGTGCCCTCCCTGGCTACACCTTC
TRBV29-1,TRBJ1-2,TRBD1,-,CSVKSGTGNIYGYTF,TGCAGCGTAAAATCCGGGACAGGGAACATTTATGGCTACACCTTC
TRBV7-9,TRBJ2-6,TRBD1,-,CASSPGTGPKSGANVLTF,TGTGCCAGCAGTCCCGGGACAGGGCCTAAGTCTGGGGCCAACGTCCTGACTTTC
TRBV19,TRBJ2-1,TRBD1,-,CASSIATGAVNEQFF,TGTGCCAGTAGTATCGCGACAGGGGCGGTCAATGAGCAGTTCTTC
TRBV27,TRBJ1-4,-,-,CASKLRATNEKLFF,TGTGCCAGCAAACTTCGGGCCACTAATGAAAAACTGTTTTTT
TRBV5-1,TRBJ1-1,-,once,CASSLGSELNTEAFF,TGCGCCAGCAGCTTGGGTTCGGAACTGAACACTGAAGCTTTCTTT
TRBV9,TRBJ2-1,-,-,CASSSLDSYNEQFF,TGTGCCAGCAGCTCCCTGGACAGCTACAATGAGCAGTTCTTC
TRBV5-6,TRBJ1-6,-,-,CASSLVGGDNSPLHF,TGTGCCAGCAGCTTGGTTGGGGGTGATAATTCACCCCTCCACTTT
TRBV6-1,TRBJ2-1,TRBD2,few,CASSEGLAGNEQFF,TGTGCCAGCAGTGAGGGACTAGCCGGCAATGAGCAGTTCTTC
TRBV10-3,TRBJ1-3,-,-,CAIKTSGNTIYF,TGTGCCATCAAGACTTCCGGAAACACCATATATTTT
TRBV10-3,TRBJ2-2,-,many,CAISETGGWAQQGGQGTGELFF,TGTGCCATCAGTGAGACCGGGGGCTGGGCCCAACAAGGTGGACAAGGGACCGGGGAGCTGTTTTTT
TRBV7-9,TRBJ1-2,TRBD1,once,CASSRRDRSYGYTF,TGTGCCAGCAGCCGAAGGGACAGGAGCTATGGCTACACCTTC
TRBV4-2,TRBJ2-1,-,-,CASSQQTAGSYNEQFF,TGTGCCAGCAGCCAACAGACAGCCGGCTCCTACAATGAGCAGTTCTTC
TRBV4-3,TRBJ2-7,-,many,CASSQGTQLYEQYF,TGCGCCAGCAGCCAAGGGACACAGTTATACGAGCAGTACTTC
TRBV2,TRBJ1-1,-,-,CASARPPNTEAFF,TGTGCCAGCGCTAGACCCCCGAACACTGAAGCTTTCTTT
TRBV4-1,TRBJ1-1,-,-,CASSQAQAVNTEAFF,TGCGCCAGCAGCCAAGCACAGGCAGTGAACACTGAAGCTTTCTTT
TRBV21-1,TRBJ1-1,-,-,CASSQGRDYTEAFF,TGTGCCAGCAGCCAGGGGAGAGACTACACTGAAGCTTTCTTT
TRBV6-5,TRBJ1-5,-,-,CASSEKFSNQPQHF,TGTGCCAGCAGTGAAAAATTCAGCAATCAGCCCCAGCATTTT
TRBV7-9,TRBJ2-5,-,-,CASSLNLGTPQETQYF,TGTGCCAGCAGCTTGAACCTCGGGACACCACAAGAGACCCAGTACTTC
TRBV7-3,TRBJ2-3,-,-,CASSFRGRTSTDTQYF,TGTGCCAGCAGCTTCAGAGGCAGGACTAGCACAGATACGCAGTATTTT
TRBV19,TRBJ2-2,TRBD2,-,CASTSGGLSTGELFF,TGTGCCAGTACCTCGGGGGGGCTAAGCACCGGGGAGCTGTTTTTT
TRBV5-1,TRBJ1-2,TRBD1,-,CASSKGQDYGYTF,TGCGCCAGCAGCAAGGGACAGGACTATGGCTACACCTTC
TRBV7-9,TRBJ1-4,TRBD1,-,CASSRGQGEKLFF,TGTGCCAGCAGCCGGGGACAGGGGGAAAAACTGTTTTTT
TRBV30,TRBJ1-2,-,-,CAWSAGDNEGNYGYTF,TGTGCCTGGAGTGCAGGGGATAACGAAGGCAACTATGGCTACACCTTC
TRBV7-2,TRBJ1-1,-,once,CASSLGRQSEAFF,TGTGCCAGCAGCTTGGGACGGCAGAGCGAAGCTTTCTTT
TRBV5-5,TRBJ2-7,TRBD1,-,CASSLREQGASYEQYF,TGTGCCAGCAGCTTGAGGGAACAGGGGGCCTCCTACGAGCAGTACTTC
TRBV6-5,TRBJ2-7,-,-,CASSHRDIHEQYF,TGTGCCAGCAGTCACCGGGACATACACGAGCAGTACTTC
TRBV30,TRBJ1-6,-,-,CAWTGQAGVNSPLHF,TGTGCCTGGACCGGCCAGGCCGGGGTTAATTCACCCCTCCACTTT
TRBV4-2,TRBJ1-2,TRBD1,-,CASSLRDRGTNYGYTF,TGTGCCAGCAGCCTGAGGGACAGGGGAACTAACTATGGCTACACCTTC
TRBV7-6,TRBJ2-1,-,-,CASSRGKPQINNEQFF,TGTGCCAGCAGCCGAGGGAAGCCTCAGATTAACAATGAGCAGTTCTTC
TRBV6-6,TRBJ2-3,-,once,CASRGGSDTQYF,TGTGCCAGCAGGGGAGGATCAGATACGCAGTATTTT
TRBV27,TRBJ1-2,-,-,CASSLRPGGNYGYTF,TGTGCCAGTAGTTTACGTCCTGGAGGGAACTATGGCTACACCTTC
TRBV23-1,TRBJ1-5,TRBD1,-,CASRGTGCGNQPQHF,TGCGCCAGCAGAGGGACAGGGTGCGGCAATCAGCCCCAGCATTTT
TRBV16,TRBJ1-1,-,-,CASSRGRENTEAFF,TGTGCCAGCAGCAGGGGAAGGGAGAACACTGAAGCTTTCTTT
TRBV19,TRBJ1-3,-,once,CASSISASSGNTIYF,TGTGCCAGTAGTATTTCGGCCAGCTCTGGAAACACCATATATTTT
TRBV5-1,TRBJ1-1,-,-,CASRSQEGNTEAFF,TGCGCCAGCAGATCGCAGGAAGGGAACACTGAAGCTTTCTTT
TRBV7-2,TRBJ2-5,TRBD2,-,CASSPGGKQETQYF,TGTGCCAGCAGCCCCGGGGGGAAACAAGAGACCCAGTACTTC
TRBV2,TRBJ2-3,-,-,CASSEVQSSTDTQYF,TGTGCCAGCAGTGAAGTACAGAGTAGCACAGATACGCAGTATTTT
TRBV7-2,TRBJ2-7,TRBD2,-,CASSHSGGLFEQYF,TGTGCCAGCAGTCATAGCGGGGGCCTATTTGAGCAGTACTTC
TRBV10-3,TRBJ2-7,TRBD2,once,CAIRRASGSGSYEQYF,TGTGCCATCAGGAGGGCTAGCGGGAGTGGTTCCTACGAGCAGTACTTC
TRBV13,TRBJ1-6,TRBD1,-,CASSLETGMNSPLHF,TGTGCCAGCAGCTTAGAGACAGGGATGAATTCACCCCTCCACTTT
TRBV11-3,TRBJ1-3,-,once,CASSLVDRRFSGNTIYF,TGTGCCAGCAGCTTAGTCGACAGACGATTCTCTGGAAACACCATATATTTT